This T cell receptor beta chain stems from a study of beta chain features in type 1 diabetes (dated by TCRdb to 2016 to 2018). With respect to the entire study: Patients and healthy donors did not differ in mean age, gender distribution, total cell number or subset yield. Whereas all 30 or so donors provided naive and central memory subsets, regulatory and stem cell-like memory subsets were isolated from just 8 patients and roughly eight healthy donors. The study compared the TCRB repertoires of sorted circulating CD4+ T cell subsets in recently diagnosed type 1 diabetes patients with those in matched healthy donors. A total of roughly 98,000,000 sorted cells were examined across all samples, and a strong correlation was observed between cell number per subset and RNA yield. Results and caveats for the whole study, not just this receptor: Naive, central memory and regulatory TCRB repertoires appeared to be more similar among patients than among healthy donors. At VDJ recombination sites, patients with type 1 diabetes made fewer insertions and deleted more nucleotides, a pattern implying thymic rearrangement abnormalities. Only small numbers of individuals were included in the HLA sub-analyses, which left unresolved whether HLA type had any influence on TCRB rearrangement. In all four CD4+ subsets, TCRB CDR3 length was moderately but significantly shorter in type 1 diabetes patients. Because cDNA was sequenced instead of genomic DNA, highly expressing activated cells could be over-represented, though the groups showed no difference in activation or CD3 levels. PCR may preferentially amplify shorter templates, but because patient and control samples were amplified and corrected together, any resulting skew would affect both groups equally.

Sequences GTSNPN (CDR1) and SVGIG (CDR2) are obtained from the germline V gene (reference sequence). Relative to germline, V is missing 3 bases and J is missing 3 bases, with 4 bases of the junction outside any gene match. CDR3 length: 13 amino acids, cysteine to phenylalanine. Only the CDR3 DNA stays, 39 bases, in frame from base 1. Points on this clone: The clone's antigen remains unknown. Base quality data are lacking; no much larger clone is found one base away.

From each donor, a single peripheral blood sample of approximately 0.11 L on average was drawn into heparinised tubes. A BD FACSAria II and a panel including CD45RO, CCR7, CD25, CD127, CD95 and CD27 were used to sort naive, central memory, regulatory and stem cell-like memory CD4+ T cells. A purity above 95% was achieved for all sorted populations. Right away, PBMCs were isolated by Lymphoprep density gradient centrifugation and were stained directly, with no culture step. So that batch effects would be minimized, each experiment stained and sorted samples in pairs, pairing one healthy donor with one patient. The entire isolated RNA was reverse transcribed using the High Capacity cDNA Reverse Transcription Kit, and thus expressed TCRB transcripts were sequenced. Stem cell-like memory T cell samples underwent survey-depth immunoSEQ sequencing, averaging roughly 1 million total reads per sample. Sorted cells were lysed in RLT buffer, and RNA was extracted using DNase-treated RNeasy Micro or Mini kits according to cell number. Each cell subset was processed on its own to prevent cross-contamination, while patient and healthy donor samples were processed together. The immunoSEQ multiplex PCR was used to amplify TCRB sequences from cDNA, yielding 87-bp fragments that span the CDR3 region. Sequencing of the amplicons was done on the Illumina HiSeq platform. In the source study's methods: Synthetic template baselines were used to correct PCR bias computationally, reads within Hamming distance 2 were collapsed, and singletons that could not be merged were discarded. Reads were aligned to IMGT to assign V, D and J genes, CDR3 length, and insertions or deletions at six rearrangement sites. Within each subset, clonotype counts were normalized to the number of sorted cells before true diversity and Gini coefficients were calculated with the tcR R package. The overlap coefficient, calculated on TCRB nucleotide sequences, was used to quantify repertoire sharing. TCRdb carries this immuneACCESS record with in-frame sequences only. Its versions omit some clonotypes, under half of them owing to an unresolved V gene in the studies checked, with the rest unexplained. V, J and clone size are those of that table, while D and trimming were read from the DNA. Within this sample are under 95,000 clones, with around a third of them counted one time only. The ten largest make up around 0.5% of the sample.

The receptor was isolated from a woman aged 18-29 years in good health. Input material: stem cell memory CD4+ T cells from blood. Explained via the paper, the cell subset or site label denotes: stem cell-like memory CD4+ T cells. The chain uses TRBV30 and TRBJ1-2; 7 middle bases align to TRBD1. The DNA reads as follows: TGTGCCTGGAGAGGACAGGCTCACTATGGCTACACCTTC. Translated, this is CAWRGQAHYGYTF.